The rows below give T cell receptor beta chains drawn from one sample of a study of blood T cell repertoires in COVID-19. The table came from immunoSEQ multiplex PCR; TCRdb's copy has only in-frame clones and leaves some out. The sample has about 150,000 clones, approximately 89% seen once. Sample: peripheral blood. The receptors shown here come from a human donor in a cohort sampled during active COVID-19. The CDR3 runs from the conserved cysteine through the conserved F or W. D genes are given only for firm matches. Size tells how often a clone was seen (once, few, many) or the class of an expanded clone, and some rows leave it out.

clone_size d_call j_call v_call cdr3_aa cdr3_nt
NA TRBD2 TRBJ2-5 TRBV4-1 CASSQTSGGLLAQYF TGCGCCAGCAGCCAGACTAGCGGGGGACTCCTAGCCCAGTACTTC
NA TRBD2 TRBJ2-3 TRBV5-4 CASIPVSSGGHSTDTQYF TGTGCCAGCATCCCGGTGAGTAGCGGGGGCCATAGCACAGATACGCAGTATTTT
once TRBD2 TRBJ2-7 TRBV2 CASRGTSGASYEQYF TGTGCCAGCAGAGGGACTAGCGGGGCCTCCTACGAGCAGTACTTC
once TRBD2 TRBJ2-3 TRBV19 CASSIPSGGSTDTQYF TGTGCCAGTAGTATCCCAAGCGGGGGTAGCACAGATACGCAGTATTTT
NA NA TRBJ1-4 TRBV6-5 CASSYSSFPNEKLFF TGTGCCAGCAGTTACTCGTCATTCCCTAATGAAAAACTGTTTTTT
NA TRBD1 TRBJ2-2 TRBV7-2 CASSLDRAPGELFF TGTGCCAGCAGCTTGGACAGGGCGCCCGGGGAGCTGTTTTTT
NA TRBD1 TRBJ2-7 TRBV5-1 CASSPQSPTGGYEQYF TGCGCCAGCAGCCCCCAATCCCCCACAGGGGGCTACGAGCAGTACTTC
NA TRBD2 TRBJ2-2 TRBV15 CATSISLGLAGPNTGELFF TGTGCCACCAGCATTTCCCTTGGACTAGCGGGGCCTAATACCGGGGAGCTGTTTTTT
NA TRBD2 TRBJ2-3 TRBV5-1 CASSRELADITDTQYF TGCGCCAGCAGCAGAGAACTAGCGGATATCACAGATACGCAGTATTTT
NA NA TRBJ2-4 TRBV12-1 CASSLNTGFSKNIQYF TGTGCCAGCAGCTTAAATACAGGGTTTAGCAAAAACATTCAGTACTTC
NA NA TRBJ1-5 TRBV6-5 CASRHRDSSNQPQHF TGTGCCAGCAGACACCGGGACTCTAGCAATCAGCCCCAGCATTTT
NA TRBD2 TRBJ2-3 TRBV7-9 CASSLSGVSDTQYF TGTGCCAGCAGCTTGAGCGGGGTATCAGATACGCAGTATTTT
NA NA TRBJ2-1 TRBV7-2 CASSLSSPPQFF TGTGCCAGCAGCTTATCGTCCCCCCCGCAGTTCTTC
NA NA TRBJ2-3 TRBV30 CAWSVVGTSTDTQYF TGTGCCTGGAGTGTAGTGGGGACTAGCACAGATACGCAGTATTTT
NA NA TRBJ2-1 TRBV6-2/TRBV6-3 CASSYSTLYNEQFF TGTGCCAGCAGTTACTCGACACTCTACAATGAGCAGTTCTTC
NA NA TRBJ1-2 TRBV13 CASSLGGEIYGYTF TGTGCCAGCAGCTTAGGGGGCGAGATCTATGGCTACACCTTC
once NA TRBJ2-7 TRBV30 CAWKGSAYEQYF TGTGCCTGGAAGGGGTCTGCCTACGAGCAGTACTTC
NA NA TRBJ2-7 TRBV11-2 CASSLTTIYEQYF TGTGCCAGCAGCTTAACGACTATCTACGAGCAGTACTTC
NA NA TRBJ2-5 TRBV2 CASSDQDRQETQYF TGTGCCAGCAGTGATCAGGACAGACAAGAGACCCAGTACTTC
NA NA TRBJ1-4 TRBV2 CATRGVKEKLFF TGTGCGACCAGGGGTGTGAAGGAAAAACTGTTTTTT
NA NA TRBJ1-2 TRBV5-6 CASSPIGNIQTYGYTF TGTGCCAGCAGCCCGATCGGGAATATACAGACCTATGGCTACACCTTC
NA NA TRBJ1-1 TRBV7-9 CASSFGASPEAFF TGTGCCAGCAGCTTTGGGGCAAGCCCTGAAGCTTTCTTT
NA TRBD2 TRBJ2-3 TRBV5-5 CASSSGLAGGPRTDTQYF TGTGCCAGCAGCTCAGGACTAGCGGGGGGGCCTAGGACAGATACGCAGTATTTT
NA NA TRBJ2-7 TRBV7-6 CASSRSATGEQYF TGTGCCAGCAGTCGTTCGGCCACGGGAGAGCAGTACTTC
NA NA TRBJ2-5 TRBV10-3 CAIYDGGKTQYF TGTGCCATCTACGACGGGGGAAAGACCCAGTACTTC
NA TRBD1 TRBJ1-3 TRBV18 CASSPTGADFSGNTIYF TGTGCCAGCTCACCGACAGGGGCCGACTTCTCTGGAAACACCATATATTTT
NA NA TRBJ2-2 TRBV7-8 CASSLQTGQYTGELFF TGTGCCAGCAGCTTACAGACTGGACAGTACACCGGGGAGCTGTTTTTT
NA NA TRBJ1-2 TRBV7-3 CASSQGQQYGYTF TGTGCCAGCAGCCAGGGACAACAATATGGCTACACCTTC
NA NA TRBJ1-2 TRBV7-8 CASSPWTIGNYGYTF TGTGCCAGCAGCCCATGGACTATTGGCAACTATGGCTACACCTTC
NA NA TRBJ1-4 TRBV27 CASSSSTGSNEKLFF TGTGCCAGCAGTTCCTCGACAGGTAGTAATGAAAAACTGTTTTTT
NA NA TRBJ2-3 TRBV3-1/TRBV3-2 CASSRGSGTDTQYF TGTGCCAGCAGCCGCGGAAGCGGCACAGATACGCAGTATTTT
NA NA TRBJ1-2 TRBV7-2 CATRNQRFYGYTF TGTGCCACCAGAAACCAGCGATTCTATGGCTACACCTTC
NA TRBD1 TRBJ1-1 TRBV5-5 CASSFGQANTEAFF TGTGCCAGCAGCTTCGGACAGGCGAACACTGAAGCTTTCTTT
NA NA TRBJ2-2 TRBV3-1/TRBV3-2 CASSRFLAPGELFF TGTGCCAGCAGCCGATTCCTAGCCCCCGGGGAGCTGTTTTTT
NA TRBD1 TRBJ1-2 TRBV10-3 CASQGESGYGYTF TGTGCCTCACAGGGGGAATCGGGCTATGGCTACACCTTC
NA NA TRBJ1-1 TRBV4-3 CASPRGGTNTEAFF TGCGCCAGCCCCCGGGGGGGGACTAACACTGAAGCTTTCTTT
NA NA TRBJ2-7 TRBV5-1 CASSSTTGLEQYF TGCGCCAGCAGCTCAACTACAGGGCTCGAGCAGTACTTC
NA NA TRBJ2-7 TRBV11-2 CASSPRGGSSSYEQYF TGTGCCAGCAGCCCCCGGGGAGGCTCTAGCTCCTACGAGCAGTACTTC
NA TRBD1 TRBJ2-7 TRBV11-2 CASSLGGQMYEQYF TGTGCCAGCAGCTTAGGGGGACAGATGTACGAGCAGTACTTC